This T cell receptor (beta chain) came from a study of shared clonotypes between healthy human individuals. The study's findings and limits: Deeper or shallower sequencing was expected to change how clonotypes are shared among donors.

The CDR3 sequence is 17 residues long. Germline values: CDR1 MDHEN, CDR2 SYDVKM. V lost 6 bases and J lost 2; bases outside the gene matches: 10. Note on this clone: The antigen is unknown.

Sequencing used immunoSEQ multiplex PCR; TCRdb keeps in-frame clones, though not all of them. This sample carries hundreds of thousands of clones, around 79% of them seen once, and the ten largest clones take about 12%. Free of recent acute infections or vaccinations, the donors were healthy HIV-negative adults. Sequencing was carried out using PBMCs. This chain links TRBV28 with TRBJ2-6, with TRBD2 identical over 7 bases. The receptor comes from a woman in her 40s in good health. Some clones in this sample may be carry-over from other donors' samples. CDR3 in amino acids: CASSGGTWVAGANVLTF. CDR3 nucleotides: TGTGCCAGCAGCGGGGGGACTTGGGTGGCTGGGGCCAACGTCCTGACTTTC.